These 23 T cell receptor beta chains share one sample of origin, sequenced in a study of T-cell memory formation after mild COVID-19. TCRdb itself ran the 5' RACE reads through MiXCR, one entry per CDR3 protein. Altogether about 440,000 distinct CDR3 sequences are present, 20% being singletons, with the ten largest covering approximately 8.4%. Sequenced sample: PBMCs or a T cell subset sorted from them (not recorded which). Source of these receptors: an adult woman who had mild COVID-19 (a few samples of this study predate the infection). Cell type and time point are not known.

This clonotype was detected a few times. For the CDR3, the DNA is TGTGCCAGCAGTTTTCGGTCTAGGACGGTGCTGTATAGCAATCAGCCCCAGCATTTT. It encodes CASSFRSRTVLYSNQPQHF. The chain carries TRBV12-3 or TRBV12-4 and TRBJ1-5, with D uncertain. The CDR3 runs to 19 residues. V lost 3 bases, J lost 0 bases, and 21 bases lay in between.

This clonotype was picked up a small number of times. The rearrangement links TRBV29-1 to TRBJ2-6, with TRBD1 matching over 8 bases. V shed 6 bases, J shed 4 bases, and the junction held 8 bases outside the gene matches. CDR3 length: 15 amino acids. CDR1 is SQVTM and CDR2 is ANQGSEA in the germline V gene. The CDR3 loop reads CSVRDRGSGANVLTF. The CDR3 region has the DNA TGCAGCGTGAGAGACAGGGGTTCGGGGGCCAACGTCCTGACTTTC. The full variable domain, with the rest looked up from reference TRBV29-1 and TRBJ2-6, is SAVISQKPSRDICQRGTSLTIQCQVDSQVTMMFWYRQQPGQSLTLIATANQGSEATYESGFVIDKFPISRPNLTFSTLTVSNMSPEDSSIYLCSVRDRGSGANVLTFGAGSRLTVL.

The chain has TRBV7-8 and TRBJ2-1, with 7 bases aligning to TRBD1. V dropped 1 base and J dropped 0; count of bases not matched to a gene: 6. This CDR3 spans 17 amino acids. CDR1 and CDR2 (germline): SGHVS, FQNEAQ. The CDR3 coding sequence is TGTGCCAGCAGCTTAGTAGGGGGCGCGAGCTCCTACAATGAGCAGTTCTTC. Protein product: CASSLVGGASSYNEQFF.

This clonotype was picked up a small number of times. The chain uses TRBV7-8 and TRBJ2-3; 7 bases are a match to TRBD2. Germline lookup yields CDR1 SGHVS and CDR2 FQNEAQ. This CDR3 has 16 residues. V gave up 3 bases and J gave up 0 bases; unmatched junction bases: 6. For the CDR3, the DNA is TGTGCCAGCAGCTTTCGGGCAGCGGGGAGCACAGATACGCAGTATTTT. It is translated as CASSFRAAGSTDTQYF. Together with reference TRBV7-8 and TRBJ2-3, the CDR3 gives the full variable domain: GAGVSQSPRYKVAKRGQDVALRCDPISGHVSLFWYQQALGQGPEFLTYFQNEAQLDKSGLPSDRFFAERPEGSVSTLKIQRTQQEDSAVYLCASSFRAAGSTDTQYFGPGTRLTVL.

This clonotype was counted many times. The chain employs TRBV20-1 and TRBJ2-3; the match to TRBD2 covers 8 bases. Germline CDR1 is DFQATT and CDR2 is SNEGSKA (reference sequence). Trimming removed 3 bases from V and 3 bases from J; junction bases left unmatched: 2. The CDR3 extends over 13 amino acids. Here the CDR3 reads CSASGGDTDTQYF. The CDR3 nucleotides read TGCAGTGCTAGCGGGGGGGATACAGATACGCAGTATTTT.

The gene calls are TRBV7-6 and TRBJ1-2; D is unresolved. The CDR3 sequence is 14 residues long. The V end lost 5 bases, the J end lost 8 bases, and 18 bases lay between the germline ends. Germline V lookup: CDR1 SGHVS, CDR2 FNYEAQ. The CDR3 sequence: CASSRLPRGWGYTF. In nucleotides, the CDR3 is TGTGCCAGCAGCCGTTTACCCCGGGGTTGGGGCTACACCTTC.

This clonotype showed up just a few times. The V call is TRBV6-2 or TRBV6-3, the J call TRBJ2-1, with D tentatively TRBD2 (6 bases). The CDR3 runs to 16 residues. V gave up 6 bases and J gave up 3 bases, with 18 bases separating them. The germline V gene encodes CDR1 MNHEY and CDR2 SVGEGT. The DNA of the CDR3 is TGTGCCAGCAGATCCACTGTAGCGGAGAACTACAATGAGCAGTTCTTC. Amino acids: CASRSTVAENYNEQFF.

The gene calls are TRBV5-1 and TRBJ1-5, with a possible D match to TRBD1 (6 bases). The length of the CDR3 is 14 residues. With 5 bases removed from V and 6 bases from J, the gap between germline ends came to 15 bases. CDR1 and CDR2 (germline): SGHRS, YFSETQ. CDR3 region: CASSPVAGVQPQHF. For the CDR3, the DNA is TGCGCCAGCAGTCCGGTGGCAGGGGTTCAGCCCCAGCATTTT.

V and J are TRBV7-2 and TRBJ1-1, with D unclear. Between the trimmed V and J ends, which lost 4 bases and 4 bases, there was a span of 16 bases. This CDR3 is built from 15 residues. Germline V lookup: CDR1 SGHTA, CDR2 FQGNSA. The CDR3: CASSSVRPQSTEAFF. Here the CDR3 DNA reads TGTGCCAGCAGCTCAGTACGGCCCCAGAGCACTGAAGCTTTCTTT.

The chain has TRBV9 and TRBJ2-1, with 8 bases lining up with TRBD2. CDR3 length: 15 residues. Trimming removed 3 bases from V and 5 bases from J; junction bases left unmatched: 7. Germline-derived CDR1 and CDR2 are SGDLS and YYNGEE. This CDR3 is CASSGSGSRNNEQFF. CDR3 nucleotides: TGTGCCAGCAGCGGCAGCGGGAGTAGGAACAATGAGCAGTTCTTC.

The J gene is TRBJ2-3, the V gene TRBV5-6; 10 bases are a match to TRBD2. Germline V lookup: CDR1 SGHDT, CDR2 YYEEEE. V was clipped by 7 bases and J by 9 bases; unmatched bases: 14. The CDR3 is 15 residues long. CDR3 protein: CASRGGLAGAQTQYF. DNA for the CDR3: TGTGCCAGCCGTGGCGGTCTAGCGGGAGCTCAGACGCAGTATTTT. The full variable domain, its missing parts supplied by reference TRBV5-6 and TRBJ2-3, is DAGVTQSPTHLIKTRGQQVTLRCSPKSGHDTVSWYQQALGQGPQFIFQYYEEEERQRGNFPDRFSGHQFPNYSSELNVNALLLGDSALYLCASRGGLAGAQTQYFGPGTRLTVL.

A few counts support this clonotype. The rearrangement uses TRBV5-1 and TRBJ2-5, with 11 bases that match TRBD1. The CDR3 covers 15 residues. Trimming at V came to 1 base and at J to 5 bases, leaving 4 bases not matched to a gene. Per the germline V gene, CDR1 is SGHRS and CDR2 is YFSETQ. The CDR3 reads CASSLWTGGAETQYF. The CDR3 DNA sequence: TGCGCCAGCAGCTTGTGGACAGGGGGCGCGGAGACCCAGTACTTC.

The gene calls are TRBV4-1 and TRBJ2-7; D may match TRBD1 or TRBD2 (5 bases each). The CDR3 spans 14 residues. The ends were cut back, 3 bases at V and 2 bases at J, with 11 bases in the middle. Germline V gene sequence: CDR1 MGHRA, CDR2 YSYEKL. The CDR3 bases are TGCGCCAGCAGCCACCGGGACCGAACCTACGAGCAGTACTTC. This encodes CASSHRDRTYEQYF.

This sequence joins TRBV5-1 and TRBJ2-1; D is unclear. Trimming stripped 0 bases from V and 15 bases from J, with 19 bases between. This CDR3 is built from 14 residues. Germline values: CDR1 SGHRS, CDR2 YFSETQ. The CDR3 DNA reads TGCGCCAGCAGCTTGGCCTTTGCGGAAATCGACCCGTTCTTC. It codes for CASSLAFAEIDPFF.

This clonotype was seen a handful of times. V usage is TRBV4-3 and J usage is TRBJ2-1; 8 nucleotides match TRBD2. Trimming at V came to 0 bases and at J to 3 bases, leaving 4 bases not matched to a gene. CDR1 LGHNA and CDR2 YSLEER come from the germline V gene. CDR3 length: 16 residues. The CDR3 nucleotides are TGCGCCAGCAGCCAAGATGGCCTAGCGGGCTACAATGAGCAGTTCTTC. This sequence encodes CASSQDGLAGYNEQFF.

This clonotype was counted a few times. The chain joins TRBV28 to TRBJ2-7, with D perhaps matching TRBD2 (6 bases). This CDR3 has 15 amino acids. CDR1 is MDHEN and CDR2 is SYDVKM in the germline V gene. Trimming stripped 8 bases from V and 3 bases from J, with 20 bases between. CDR3 nucleotides: TGTGCCAGCGGAACGGGAGTACCCCCGCGCTACGAGCAGTACTTC. Translating gives CASGTGVPPRYEQYF.

This clonotype was recorded many times. V and J are TRBV6-6 and TRBJ2-3, with D perhaps matching TRBD2 (6 bases). CDR3 length: 15 amino acids. V lost 6 bases, J lost 5 bases, and 18 bases lay in between. The V gene's germline CDR1 is MNHNY and CDR2 SVGAGI (reference sequence). The CDR3 spells CASSRRGTTGDTQYF. The CDR3 DNA reads TGTGCCAGCAGCCGTCGGGGGACCACAGGAGATACGCAGTATTTT.

This clonotype was seen more than once but under ten times. This chain's CDR3 is CASSAKLAGGTDTQYF. The DNA for the CDR3 is TGTGCCAGCAGCGCCAAACTAGCGGGGGGAACAGATACGCAGTATTTT. This chain joins TRBV7-7 and TRBJ2-3, with 12 bases identical to TRBD2. This CDR3 contains 16 residues. Trimming removed 5 bases from V and 3 bases from J; junction bases left unmatched: 6. The germline CDR1 and CDR2 sequences are SSHAT and FNYEAQ (reference sequence).

The J gene is TRBJ2-5, the V gene TRBV4-1; 10 nucleotides agree with TRBD2. The CDR3 is made up of 17 amino acids. From germline, CDR1 is MGHRA and CDR2 YSYEKL. Trimming took 0 bases from V and 7 from J; bases not matched to a gene: 11. Here the CDR3 reads CASSQEGSGGPMVTQYF. The DNA for the CDR3 is TGCGCCAGCAGCCAAGAAGGTAGCGGGGGGCCCATGGTGACCCAGTACTTC.

The chain links TRBV24-1 to TRBJ2-3; 8 nucleotides match TRBD2. Germline V gene lookup returns CDR1 KGHDR and CDR2 SFDVKD. This CDR3 is 19 amino acids long. V lost 5 bases, J lost 5 bases, and 20 bases stayed unmatched. The CDR3 here is CATSVATGTREHKGDTQYF. The CDR3, as DNA: TGTGCCACCAGTGTCGCAACCGGGACTAGGGAACATAAGGGAGATACGCAGTATTTT.

In its sample, this clonotype was seen a few times. The chain joins TRBV10-3 to TRBJ2-5; D is ambiguous. The germline V gene has CDR1 ENHRY and CDR2 SYGVKD. The V end was cut by 5 bases, the J end by 1 base, with 2 bases between. The CDR3 spans 11 residues. CDR3 nucleotide sequence: TGTGCCATCAGTTTCCAAGAGACCCAGTACTTC. Amino acid sequence: CAISFQETQYF.

This clonotype occurred a few times. The chain recombines TRBV20-1 with TRBJ1-6; possible D gene TRBD1, 5 bases. Germline CDR1 and CDR2: DFQATT and SNEGSKA (reference sequence). V shed 0 bases and J shed 7 bases, with 13 bases lying between them. The CDR3 totals 15 residues. CDR3 sequence: CSARDPPGTNSPLHF. The CDR3 DNA reads TGCAGTGCTAGAGATCCCCCCGGGACCAATTCACCCCTCCACTTT.

The sample holds a few counts of this clonotype. The chain couples TRBV5-6 to TRBJ1-1; D remains ambiguous. The CDR3 covers 12 residues. Deletions cut 0 bases from V and 7 bases from J, with 7 bases between. Germline CDR1 SGHDT, CDR2 YYEEEE. The CDR3 DNA is TGTGCCAGCAGCTTGGACGGATTTGAAGCTTTCTTT. It encodes CASSLDGFEAFF.